This TCR beta chain was sequenced in a study of blood T cells in healthy people across ages. Overall study findings and caveats: Not knowing donor CMV status may have confounded expanded clonotype changes.

There are 12 residues in the CDR3. Trimming removed 7 bases from V and 3 bases from J, with 10 bases in between. Germline V gives CDR1 SQVTM, CDR2 ANQGSEA. This clonotype was seen a handful of times. Its target is unknown. A minimum of 6 million PBMCs was isolated per sample. Sample-barcoded 5' priming and a J-beta primer mix drove a second PCR of 7 to 11 cycles. One entry per CDR3 protein, called by TCRdb with MiXCR from the 5' RACE reads. The table shows approximately 900,000 distinct CDR3 sequences, with around 48% occurring only once. Sequencing was done on a sample of blood. V is TRBV29-1 and J is TRBJ2-1; no clear D gene. This TCR was sampled from a man aged 25 to 40 in good health. CDR3 residues: CSGGTNYNEQFF. The CDR3 nucleotides are TGCAGCGGCGGAACTAACTACAATGAGCAGTTCTTC.